This T cell receptor (beta chain) originates from a study of OX40 agonist ivuxolimab in advanced cancers. Whole-study context: Patients were 82.7% male with ages about 20 to 79, mean around 58. Allowance was made for prior anti-PD-1, anti-PD-L1 or anti-CTLA-4 therapy, and around 44% had some. Overall study results and limits: Both blood CD4+ and CD8+ T cells showed clonal growth by week 6 at 0.1 to 3.0 mg/kg.

In regard to this clone: The antigen is not known.

At baseline, cycle 4 day 1, and cycle 7 day 1, blood was sampled. TCRdb's table, derived via immunoSEQ multiplex PCR, lists solely in-frame clones and lacks some. The sample lists about 62,000 clones, 79% occurring once. This CDR3 spans 17 amino acids. Trimming took off 7 bases at V and 3 bases at J, with 22 bases between the two ends. The sample in question was CD4+ or CD8+ T cells sorted from blood, obtained in a trial of the OX40 agonist ivuxolimab. The sequence was collected from an adult with an advanced solid tumor such as melanoma, head and neck, liver or kidney cancer. The J gene is TRBJ2-4, the V gene TRBV23-1; tentatively, D is TRBD2 (5 bases). TRBV23-1 belongs to the ORF category, with a function that is uncertain. The CDR3 DNA sequence: TGCGCCAGCACCCAATGGACTCCCCAAAGGGTCAAAAACATTCAGTACTTC. Its translation: CASTQWTPQRVKNIQYF.